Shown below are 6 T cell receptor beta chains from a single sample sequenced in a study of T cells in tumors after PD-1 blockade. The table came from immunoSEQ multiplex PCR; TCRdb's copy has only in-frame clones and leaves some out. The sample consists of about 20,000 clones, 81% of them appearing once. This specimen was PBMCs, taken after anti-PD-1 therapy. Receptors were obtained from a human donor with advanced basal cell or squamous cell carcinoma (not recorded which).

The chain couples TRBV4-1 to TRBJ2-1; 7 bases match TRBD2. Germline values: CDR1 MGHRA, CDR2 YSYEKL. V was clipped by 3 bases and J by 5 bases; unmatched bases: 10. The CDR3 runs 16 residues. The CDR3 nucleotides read TGCGCCAGCAGCCAGGGTGAAAGGCTAGCGGACAATGAGCAGTTCTTC. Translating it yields CASSQGERLADNEQFF.

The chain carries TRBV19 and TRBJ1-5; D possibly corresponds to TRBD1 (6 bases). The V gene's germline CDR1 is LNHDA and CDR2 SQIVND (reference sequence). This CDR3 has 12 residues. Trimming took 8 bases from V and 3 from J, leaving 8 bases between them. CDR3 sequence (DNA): TGTGCCAGTGCAGGGGCCAATCAGCCCCAGCATTTT. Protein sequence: CASAGANQPQHF.

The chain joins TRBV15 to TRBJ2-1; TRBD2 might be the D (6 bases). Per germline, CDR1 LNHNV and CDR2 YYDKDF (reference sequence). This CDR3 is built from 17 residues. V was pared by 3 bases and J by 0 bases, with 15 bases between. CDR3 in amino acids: CATSSHGGPGSYNEQFF. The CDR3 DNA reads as TGTGCCACCAGCAGCCACGGGGGTCCGGGCTCCTACAATGAGCAGTTCTTC. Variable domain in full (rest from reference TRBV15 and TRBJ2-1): DAMVIQNPRYQVTQFGKPVTLSCSQTLNHNVMYWYQQKSSQAPKLLFHYYDKDFNNEADTPDNFQSRRPNTSFCFLDIRSPGLGDTAMYLCATSSHGGPGSYNEQFFGPGTRLTVL.

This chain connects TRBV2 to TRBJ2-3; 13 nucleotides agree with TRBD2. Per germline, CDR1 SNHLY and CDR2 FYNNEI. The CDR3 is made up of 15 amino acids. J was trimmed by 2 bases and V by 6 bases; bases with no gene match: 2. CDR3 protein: CASRGTSGVTDTQYF. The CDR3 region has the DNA TGTGCCAGCAGGGGGACTAGCGGGGTCACAGATACGCAGTATTTT. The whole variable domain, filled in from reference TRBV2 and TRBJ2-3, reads EPEVTQTPSHQVTQMGQEVILRCVPISNHLYFYWYRQILGQKVEFLVSFYNNEISEKSEIFDDQFSVERPDGSNFTLKIRSTKLEDSAMYFCASRGTSGVTDTQYFGPGTRLTVL.

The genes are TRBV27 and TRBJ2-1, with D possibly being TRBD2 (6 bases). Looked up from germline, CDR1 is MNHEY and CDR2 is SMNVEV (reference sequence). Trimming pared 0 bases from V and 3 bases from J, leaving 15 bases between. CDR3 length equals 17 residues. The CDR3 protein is CASSLSSRIGGYNEQFF. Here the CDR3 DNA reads TGTGCCAGCAGTTTATCGTCGAGAATCGGGGGCTACAATGAGCAGTTCTTC.

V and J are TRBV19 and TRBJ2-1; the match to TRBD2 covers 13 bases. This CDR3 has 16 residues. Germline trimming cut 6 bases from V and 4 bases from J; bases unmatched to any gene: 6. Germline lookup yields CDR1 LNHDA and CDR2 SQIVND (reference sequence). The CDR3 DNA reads TGTGCCAGTAGACCACCGGGACTAGCGGGATACAATGAGCAGTTCTTC. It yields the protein CASRPPGLAGYNEQFF.